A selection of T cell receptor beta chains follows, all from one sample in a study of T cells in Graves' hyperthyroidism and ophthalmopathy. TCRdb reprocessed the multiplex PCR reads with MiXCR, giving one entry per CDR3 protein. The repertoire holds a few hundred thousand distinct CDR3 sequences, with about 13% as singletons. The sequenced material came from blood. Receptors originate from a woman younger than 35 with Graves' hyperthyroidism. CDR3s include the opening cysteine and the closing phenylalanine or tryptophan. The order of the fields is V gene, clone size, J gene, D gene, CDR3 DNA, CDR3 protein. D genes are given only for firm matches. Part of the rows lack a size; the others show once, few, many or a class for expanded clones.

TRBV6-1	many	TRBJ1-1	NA	TGTGCCAGCAGGGACGCCGTTGGAACTGAAGCTTTCTTT	CASRDAVGTEAFF
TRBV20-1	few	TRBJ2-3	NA	TGCAGTGCTAGATTGGGCCCGAAGATAGATACGCAGTATTTT	CSARLGPKIDTQYF
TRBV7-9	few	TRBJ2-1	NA	TGTGCCAGCAGCTTAGCGAGAGATGAGCAGTTCTTC	CASSLARDEQFF
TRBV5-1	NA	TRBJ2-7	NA	TGCGCCAGCAGCCTTTGGGGGGGGGCGGACCCAGGGGGATCCTACGAGCAGTACTTC	CASSLWGGADPGGSYEQYF
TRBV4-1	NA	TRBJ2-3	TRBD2	TGCGCCAGCAGCCCGACTTGGTCAACTAGCGGGAGTCTCGCTACGCAGTATTTT	CASSPTWSTSGSLATQYF
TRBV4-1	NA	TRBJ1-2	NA	TGCGCCAGCAGCTCCGGGACGGCCAACTATGGCTACACCTTC	CASSSGTANYGYTF
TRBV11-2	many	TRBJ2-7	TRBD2	TGTGCCAGCAGCTTAGTGCTAGCGGATACCTACGAGCAGTACTTC	CASSLVLADTYEQYF
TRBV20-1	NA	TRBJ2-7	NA	TGCAGTGCTAGTTTTCCGTGGGCTAGCGATCGGAGCTCCTACGAGCAGTACTTC	CSASFPWASDRSSYEQYF
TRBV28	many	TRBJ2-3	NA	TGTGCCAGCAGTCGACAACCGTCTAGCGTTTCTAGCACAGATACGCAGTATTTT	CASSRQPSSVSSTDTQYF
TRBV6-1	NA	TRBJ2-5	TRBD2	TGTGCCAGCAGTTCTGCTTTCTCGGCGGGAGGGCAAGAGACCCAGTACTTC	CASSSAFSAGGQETQYF
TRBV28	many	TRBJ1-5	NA	TGTGCCAGCAGTTTGTACGAGCTTGGGCAGCCCCAGCATTTT	CASSLYELGQPQHF
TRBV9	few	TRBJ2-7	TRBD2	TGTGCCAGCAGCGTAGGTGGTCCTAGCGGGAGCTACGAGCAGTACTTC	CASSVGGPSGSYEQYF
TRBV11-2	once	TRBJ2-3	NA	TGTGCCAGCAGCCGTTATCTAGGAGGGCGAGACACAGATACGCAGTATTTT	CASSRYLGGRDTDTQYF
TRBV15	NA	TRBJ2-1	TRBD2	TGTGCCACCAGCAGACCTAGCGGGAGATCCTACAATGAGCAGTTCTTC	CATSRPSGRSYNEQFF
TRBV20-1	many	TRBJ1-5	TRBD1	TGCAGTGCTGCGGAGCTCAGCCGGGACAGGTTCTTGGGTAATCAGCCCCAGCATTTT	CSAAELSRDRFLGNQPQHF
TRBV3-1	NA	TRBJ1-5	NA	TGTGCCAGCAGCCAAGATCCGAGGATACACAATCAGCCCCAGCATTTT	CASSQDPRIHNQPQHF
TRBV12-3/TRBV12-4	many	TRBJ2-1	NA	TGTGCCAGCAGCCCGGGGCGGAACAATGAGCAGTTCTTC	CASSPGRNNEQFF
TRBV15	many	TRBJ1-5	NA	TGTGCCACCAGCCTCCGGGGGGGTCAGCCCCAGCATTTT	CATSLRGGQPQHF
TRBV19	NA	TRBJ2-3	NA	TGTGCCAGTAGTATCAGGCCGCAGGGTGGAGATACGCAGTATTTT	CASSIRPQGGDTQYF
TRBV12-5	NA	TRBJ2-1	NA	TGTGCTAGTGGTTTGGGGCAGAGGTGGAGTGATGAGCAGTTCTTC	CASGLGQRWSDEQFF
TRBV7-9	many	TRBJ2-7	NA	TGTGCCAGCAGCTTATTGGCCGAGTACGAGCAGTACTTC	CASSLLAEYEQYF
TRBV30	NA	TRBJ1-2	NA	TGTGCCTGGAGTAAACCCCCGGAGGTTGGCTACACCTTC	CAWSKPPEVGYTF
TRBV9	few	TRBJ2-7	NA	TGTGCCAGCAGCGTAGGTAGCGCAAGCTCCTACGAGCAGTACTTC	CASSVGSASSYEQYF
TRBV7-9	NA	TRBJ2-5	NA	TGTGCCAGCAGCTTAGGGACAGACTCAAGAGGCCAGTACTTC	CASSLGTDSRGQYF
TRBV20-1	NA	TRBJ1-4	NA	TGCAGTGCTAGAAGGGCAGGGCAGGAAAAACTGTTTTTT	CSARRAGQEKLFF
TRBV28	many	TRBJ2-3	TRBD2	TGTGCCAGCAGTTTAGAGACTAGCCTAGATACGCAGTATTTT	CASSLETSLDTQYF
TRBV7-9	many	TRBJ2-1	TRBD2	TGTGCCAGCAGCACCCCGAGGGAAGCTAGCGGGAGTCCGAGCTCCTACAATGAGCAGTTCTTC	CASSTPREASGSPSSYNEQFF
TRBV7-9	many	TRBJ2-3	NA	TGTGCCAGCAGCTCCCCTGACGGCAGCACAGATACGCAGTATTTT	CASSSPDGSTDTQYF
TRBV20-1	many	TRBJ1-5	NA	TGCAGTGCTAGAGATGCGCGGGCAACCGGTCAGCCCCAGCATTTT	CSARDARATGQPQHF
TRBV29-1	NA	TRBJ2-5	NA	TGCAGCGTCTCAAGCGTACAAGAGACCCAGTACTTC	CSVSSVQETQYF
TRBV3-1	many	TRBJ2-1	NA	TGTGCCAGCAGCCAAGATATCGGTTACAATGAGCAGTTCTTC	CASSQDIGYNEQFF
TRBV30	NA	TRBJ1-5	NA	TGTGCCTGGAGTGGCCAGGGACGGCAGCCCCAGCATTTT	CAWSGQGRQPQHF
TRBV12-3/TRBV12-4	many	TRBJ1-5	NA	TGTGCCAGCAGCTTAGTGGGATCTCAGCCCCAGCATTTT	CASSLVGSQPQHF
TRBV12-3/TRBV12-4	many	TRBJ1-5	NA	TGTGCCAGCAGTTTTGGGGTCTACAATCAGCCCCAGCATTTT	CASSFGVYNQPQHF
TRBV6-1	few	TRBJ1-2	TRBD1	TGTGCCAGCAGTGAACGACAGGGGTCTCGTGATGGCTACACCTTC	CASSERQGSRDGYTF